The present TCR beta chain was sequenced within a study of blood T cell repertoires in COVID-19. Study-level background: The United States, Italy and Spain supplied acute and convalescent COVID-19 samples.

The V gene end was trimmed by 5 bases and the J gene end by 2 bases; junction bases not matched to a gene: 3. Germline CDR1 and CDR2: SGHTA and FQGNSA. This CDR3 contains 15 residues. Study processing details: Cell counts per sample came from amplifying reference gene primers. Method: immunoSEQ multiplex PCR; TCRdb's copy keeps in-frame clones and lacks some. The V and J calls and clone size come from that table; D and trimming were worked out from the DNA. The sample includes 55,000 to 70,000 clones, approximately 89% of them seen just once. For this clone: Given a much more abundant clone one base away, this may be a read error.

The receptor comes from a man aged 55-75 years with acute or convalescent COVID-19. The chain employs TRBV7-2 and TRBJ2-7; 13 bases match TRBD2. Sequencing used peripheral blood. The CDR3 protein is CASSPTSGGAYEQYF. The CDR3, as DNA: TGTGCCAGCAGCCCCACTAGCGGGGGGGCCTACGAGCAGTACTTC.